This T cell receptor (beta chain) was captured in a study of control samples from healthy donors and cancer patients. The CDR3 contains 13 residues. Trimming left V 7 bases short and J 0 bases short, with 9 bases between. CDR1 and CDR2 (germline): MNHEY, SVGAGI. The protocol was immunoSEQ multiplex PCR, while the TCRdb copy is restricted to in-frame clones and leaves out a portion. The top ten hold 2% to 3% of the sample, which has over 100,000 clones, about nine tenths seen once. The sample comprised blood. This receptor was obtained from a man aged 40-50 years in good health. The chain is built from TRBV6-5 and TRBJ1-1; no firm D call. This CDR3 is CASKNSLNTEAFF. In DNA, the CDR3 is TGTGCCAGCAAAAATTCACTGAACACTGAAGCTTTCTTT.